This T cell receptor (beta chain) was identified during a study of identical twins. The V gene's germline CDR1 is SGHRS and CDR2 YFSETQ. V lost 4 bases and J lost 2, with 11 bases in between. This CDR3 is built from 14 residues. Points on this clonotype: What it recognizes is unknown.

One entry per CDR3 protein, called by TCRdb with MiXCR from the 5' RACE reads. The sample yields approximately 680,000 distinct CDR3 sequences, around 7.4% seen once. Findings and caveats of the study: Where out-of-frame alpha sequences were twin-shared, they showed excess low generation probability.

The sample also formed part of further work on yellow fever vaccine responses in identical twins.

V and J are TRBV5-1 and TRBJ2-3; D not resolved. The sequencing sample was made of PBMCs. This clonotype was sampled from a woman aged 18-29 years in good health. The CDR3: CASSPKVPTDTQYF. DNA for the CDR3: TGCGCCAGCAGCCCCAAGGTACCCACAGATACGCAGTATTTT.